Sequencing of this TCR beta chain was carried out in a study of blood T cell repertoires in COVID-19. For the study at large: Samples taken during acute and convalescent COVID-19 were collected in the United States, Italy and Spain. Nucleic acid was either cDNA or gDNA, and it came from T cells, B-cell-depleted T cells, or PBMCs.

The CDR3 has 17 amino acids. Germline-derived CDR1 and CDR2 are MNHNS and SASEGT. Between the trimmed V and J ends, which lost 2 bases and 0 bases, there was a span of 14 bases. Sequencing was performed with immunoSEQ multiplex PCR; in TCRdb, only in-frame clones are kept and a portion is missing. The sample lists 400,000 or so clones, around 91% occurring once. Enrollees, about 18 to 89 years old, lived in about two dozen US areas. Recovered status applied to Cohort 3 donors who had two consecutive negative PCRs. It also applied to those with clearance or with symptom resolution. Source material: PBMCs or T cells enriched from blood (not recorded which). The V call is TRBV6-1, the J call TRBJ1-3; D unresolved. This receptor was taken from a man aged 30 to 45 who had recovered from COVID-19. CDR3 sequence: CASSESFPMASGNTIYF. The CDR3 DNA is TGTGCCAGCAGTGAATCCTTCCCCATGGCCTCTGGAAACACCATATATTTT.